A single T cell receptor (beta chain) is shown here with its context. There are many counts of this clonotype. This receptor's antigen is unknown. Within one base of it there is no much larger clone, and no base qualities were kept. These data are taken from a study of T cell repertoires in cytomegalovirus infection (dated by TCRdb to between 2018 and 2021). At the level of the whole study: Peptide stimulations targeted recently identified HLA-C-restricted CMV epitopes, whose presentation resists viral immunomodulation, together with well-studied HLA-B-restricted epitopes. The HLA type of each donor mattered for the analysis, because public TCR beta signatures pointed to carriage of CMV infection along with the matching HLA type. Study-level results and caveats: The ex vivo response was dominated by HLA-C-restricted CMV-specific TCR beta clonotypes, which also provided the single most frequent clonotype in two of eight donors. Carriers of CMV infection plus the relevant HLA type were discriminated by the cumulative frequency of public TCR beta family members in the study cohort and in an independent roughly 370-donor cohort.

According to the germline V gene, CDR1 reads SGHRS and CDR2 reads YFSETQ. The CDR3 runs 13 residues from the cysteine to the phenylalanine. CDR3 DNA is the only sequence kept; it has 39 bases, read in frame from the first base. V sheds 6 bases and J sheds 9 bases, leaving 16 bases between their ends. The treatment or condition label corresponds to: in vitro stimulation with specific CMV peptide epitopes to enrich CMV-specific T cells. TCRdb names Illumina HiSeq 1500 as the instrument used. The public reads were reanalyzed by TCRdb: fastp trimming at Q25, MiXCR alignment, in-frame beta chains only. Each entry is one CDR3 protein sequence, shown with its most common DNA and genes. This sample comprises 700,000 to 950,000 distinct CDR3 sequences, approximately 32% of them detected only once. The ten largest make up under 15% of the sample.

The V and J segments used are TRBV5-1 and TRBJ2-1, and perhaps TRBD2 as D gene, on 5 matching bases. The sequencing here drew on cultured CD8+ T cells from PBMCs, taken from culture after CMV antigen stimulation. The TCR sequence derives from a human donor in good health (CMV status not recorded). Some clones in this sample may be carry-over from other donors' samples. CDR3 protein: CASKTGKRVEQFF. The nucleotide sequence is given as TGCGCCAGCAAAACGGGAAAACGGGTTGAGCAGTTCTTC.